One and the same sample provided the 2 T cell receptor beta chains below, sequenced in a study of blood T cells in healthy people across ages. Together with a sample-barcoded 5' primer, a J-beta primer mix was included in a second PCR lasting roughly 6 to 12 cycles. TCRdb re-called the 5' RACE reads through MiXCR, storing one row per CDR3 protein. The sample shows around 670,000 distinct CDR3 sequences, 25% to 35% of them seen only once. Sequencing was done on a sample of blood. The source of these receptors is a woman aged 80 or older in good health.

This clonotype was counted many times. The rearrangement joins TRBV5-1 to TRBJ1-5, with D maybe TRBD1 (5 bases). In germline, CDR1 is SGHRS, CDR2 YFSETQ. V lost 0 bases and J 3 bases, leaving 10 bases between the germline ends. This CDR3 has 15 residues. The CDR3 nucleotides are TGCGCCAGCAGCTTGGATGACAGCTACAATCAGCCCCAGCATTTT. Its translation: CASSLDDSYNQPQHF.

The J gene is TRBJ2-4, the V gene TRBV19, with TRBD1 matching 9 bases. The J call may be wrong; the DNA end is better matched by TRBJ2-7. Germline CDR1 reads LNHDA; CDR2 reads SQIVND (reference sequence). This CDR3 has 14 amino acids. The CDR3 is CASRGTGRICEQYF. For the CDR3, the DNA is TGTGCCAGTAGGGGGACAGGGAGGATTTGCGAGCAGTACTTC.